This T cell receptor beta chain was recorded in a study of blood T cell repertoires in COVID-19. At the level of the study: Samples came from the United States, Italy and Spain, spanning acute and convalescent COVID-19. Nucleic acid was either cDNA or gDNA, and it came from T cells, B-cell-depleted T cells, or PBMCs.

As processed by the authors: Estimated nucleated cell counts came from reference gene primer amplification. The assay was immunoSEQ multiplex PCR, and TCRdb's table has in-frame clones only and misses some. D and trimming were read from the DNA, whereas the V and J calls and clone size are those reported in that table. This sample has about 83,000 clones, with around 86% found just once. This CDR3 region has 16 residues. The V and J ends lost 0 bases and 6 bases, in that order; junction bases with no gene match: 5. Germline CDR1 reads SGHRS; CDR2 reads YFSETQ. V is TRBV5-1 and J is TRBJ1-6; 8 nucleotides line up with TRBD1. This TCR derives from a man older than 75 with active or convalescent COVID-19. The material sequenced was peripheral blood. CDR3 sequence: CASSLGDRPINSPLHF. Written as DNA, the CDR3 is TGCGCCAGCAGCTTGGGGGACAGGCCGATTAATTCACCCCTCCACTTT.